This passage covers 5 T cell receptor beta chains from one sample sequenced in a study of T-cell memory formation after mild COVID-19 (dated by TCRdb to 2020 to 2023). The protocol used for the library was 5' RACE. The instrument was an Illumina NovaSeq 6000. Using fastp at Q25 and MiXCR, TCRdb reprocessed the public reads and kept productive beta chains. Each entry is one CDR3 protein sequence, shown with its most common DNA and genes. The sample table contains hundreds of thousands of distinct CDR3 sequences; only one count was recorded for around 19% of them. The top ten clones comprise around 20% of the sample. Sequencing input: PBMCs or a T cell subset sorted from them (not recorded which). The receptor source for this set is a man between 18 and 35 years old who had mild COVID-19 (a few samples of this study predate the infection). The sample titles of this study are shuffled in the database, so cell type and time point are left out; the donor was told from shared clones.

The rearrangement links TRBV5-1 to TRBJ2-2, with 14 bases aligning to TRBD2. J was trimmed by 4 bases and V by 3 bases; bases with no gene match: 5. The CDR3 extends over 17 amino acids. CDR1 is SGHRS and CDR2 is YFSETQ in the germline V gene. The CDR3 nucleotides read TGCGCCAGCAGCTCCATTGGACTAGCGGGGGGCACCGGGGAGCTGTTTTTT. Its protein is CASSSIGLAGGTGELFF. Complete variable domain (other parts from reference TRBV5-1 and TRBJ2-2): KAGVTQTPRYLIKTRGQQVTLSCSPISGHRSVSWYQQTPGQGLQFLFEYFSETQRNKGNFPGRFSGRQFSNSRSEMNVSTLELGDSALYLCASSSIGLAGGTGELFFGEGSRLTVL.

With respect to this clonotype: An end of the junction does not agree with germline; a read error may underlie this. The chain joins TRBV25-1 to TRBJ2-1, with D perhaps matching TRBD2 (6 bases). The length of the CDR3 is 11 residues. Per the germline V gene, CDR1 is MGHDK and CDR2 is SYGVNS. DNA for the CDR3: TGTGCCAGCAGGGGGACTCCTCACCAGATCTTC. Translation gives CASRGTPHQIF.

This rearrangement joins TRBV5-1 to TRBJ1-5; 7 nucleotides align to TRBD1. This CDR3 spans 18 amino acids. CDR1 SGHRS and CDR2 YFSETQ come from the germline V gene. V lost 1 base, J lost 0 bases, and 10 bases stayed unmatched. The CDR3 bases are TGCGCCAGCAGCTTGTACCCGACAGGGTCGAATAGCAATCAGCCCCAGCATTTT. Protein product: CASSLYPTGSNSNQPQHF. The variable domain in full, completed from reference TRBV5-1 and TRBJ1-5, reads KAGVTQTPRYLIKTRGQQVTLSCSPISGHRSVSWYQQTPGQGLQFLFEYFSETQRNKGNFPGRFSGRQFSNSRSEMNVSTLELGDSALYLCASSLYPTGSNSNQPQHFGDGTRLSIL.

CDR3 coding DNA: TGTGCCAGCAGTACAACCCAGGGGAACACCATATATTTT. Translating it yields CASSTTQGNTIYF. The J gene is TRBJ1-3, the V gene TRBV28, with D possibly TRBD1 on 6 matching bases. This CDR3 region has 13 residues. Trimming took 5 bases from V and 7 from J, leaving 12 bases between them. The V gene's germline CDR1 is MDHEN and CDR2 SYDVKM.

The rearrangement uses TRBV12-3 or TRBV12-4 and TRBJ2-5, with D tentatively TRBD2 (5 bases). The length of the CDR3 is 15 residues. With 3 bases removed from V and 1 base from J, the gap between germline ends came to 12 bases. As DNA, the CDR3 is TGTGCCAGCAGTTTCGGGAAGAACTTCCAAGAGACCCAGTACTTC. This codes for CASSFGKNFQETQYF.